The present T cell receptor (beta chain) was sequenced within a study of blood T cell repertoires in COVID-19. About the research overall: Whether acute or convalescent, the COVID-19 samples came from the United States, Italy and Spain. From T cells, B-cell-depleted T cells, or PBMCs came the material, which was cDNA or gDNA.

In the original processing: Amplification of reference gene primers provided the estimated nucleated cell counts. Here immunoSEQ multiplex PCR was the method, and the copy in TCRdb shows in-frame clones only, minus some. V and J calls and clone size are as listed in that table; D and trimming were resolved from the DNA. Of 250,000 or so clones listed, roughly 91% are singletons. CDR3 size: 13 residues. Germline V gene data show CDR1 as GTSNPN and CDR2 as SVGIG (reference sequence). Between the trimmed V and J ends, which lost 5 bases and 5 bases, there was a span of 15 bases. In Seattle, patients joined the study during active infection and were tracked longitudinally.

The receptor's source is a young man with COVID-19, enrolled during active disease. The rearrangement uses TRBV30 and TRBJ2-5; perhaps TRBD2 as D (6 bases). The specimen was peripheral blood. CDR3 loop: CAWESSGGETQYF. As DNA, the CDR3 is TGTGCCTGGGAAAGTAGCGGAGGGGAGACCCAGTACTTC. Supplemented by reference TRBV30 and TRBJ2-5, the full variable domain reads SQTIHQWPATLVQPVGSPLSLECTVEGTSNPNLYWYRQAAGRGLQLLFYSVGIGQISSEVPQNLSASRPQDRQFILSSKKLLLSDSGFYLCAWESSGGETQYFGPGTRLLVL.